This T cell receptor beta chain was profiled in a study of regulatory T cells in long-lasting Graves disease. Library construction for TCR beta used iRepertoire HTBI primers and Arm-PCR of CDR3 regions. One entry per CDR3 protein, called by TCRdb with MiXCR from the multiplex PCR reads. The table includes 350,000 to 450,000 distinct CDR3 sequences, roughly 23% detected once. This clonotype occurred many times. The antigen is unknown. General study points: Persistent Graves' cases showed lower TCR diversity than newly diagnosed cases.

Time point reported: persistent/refractory GD, antithyroid drugs over 5 years with positive TRAb. There was RNA extracted from PBMCs, and the TCR library was made from it. It was by American Thyroid Association guidelines that Graves' disease was diagnosed. Tubes containing EDTA received approximately 8.7 milliliters of drawn peripheral blood. The ends were cut back, 0 bases at V and 4 bases at J, with 9 bases in the middle. The germline V gene has CDR1 MNHEY and CDR2 SVGAGI. The CDR3 is made up of 14 amino acids. The input for sequencing was peripheral blood mononuclear cells (PBMCs), taken when the disease was refractory, from a patient treated with antithyroid drugs. The clonotype was recovered from a woman aged 40-49 years with Graves disease. The chain joins TRBV6-5 to TRBJ1-2, with D perhaps matching TRBD1 (6 bases). The CDR3 loop reads CASSYSGHVYGYTF. In DNA, the CDR3 is TGTGCCAGCAGTTACTCGGGACACGTCTATGGCTACACCTTC.